Each of the 25 T cell receptor beta chains below was sequenced from the same sample in a study of response to subunit inactivated influenza vaccine. Via MiXCR, TCRdb re-called the RT-PCR reads, giving one row per CDR3 protein. Counted here are a few hundred thousand distinct CDR3 sequences, approximately 11% occurring once; the ten biggest clones make up approximately 12%. The sample in question was PBMCs from blood, obtained 45 days after vaccination. The origin of the receptors is a man in his forties or fifties who received an inactivated influenza vaccine.

This clonotype was counted between two and nine times. This chain uses TRBV5-1 with TRBJ2-7; D is ambiguous. The CDR3 is made up of 15 amino acids. From germline, CDR1 is SGHRS and CDR2 YFSETQ. Trimming took 4 bases from V and 3 from J, leaving 17 bases between them. CDR3 residues: CASSENPGNFYEQYF. The CDR3, as DNA: TGCGCCAGCAGCGAGAACCCCGGAAATTTCTACGAGCAGTACTTC. The whole variable domain, remainder taken from reference TRBV5-1 and TRBJ2-7, is KAGVTQTPRYLIKTRGQQVTLSCSPISGHRSVSWYQQTPGQGLQFLFEYFSETQRNKGNFPGRFSGRQFSNSRSEMNVSTLELGDSALYLCASSENPGNFYEQYFGPGTRLTVT.

This clonotype was recorded a few times. The rearrangement joins TRBV7-2 to TRBJ2-7; 8 positions agree with TRBD1. Germline-derived CDR1 and CDR2 are SGHTA and FQGNSA. The CDR3 totals 15 residues. J was trimmed by 3 bases and V by 6 bases; bases with no gene match: 10. The CDR3 is CASRRTGSGIYEQYF. CDR3 DNA: TGTGCCAGCAGACGGACAGGGTCGGGGATCTACGAGCAGTACTTC.

This clonotype turned up a few times. The J gene is TRBJ2-1, the V gene TRBV4-3; maybe TRBD1 (7 bases). With 1 base removed from V and 6 bases from J, the gap between germline ends came to 16 bases. The CDR3 covers 16 residues. The germline CDR1 and CDR2 sequences are LGHNA and YSLEER. DNA of the CDR3: TGCGCCAGCAGCCAAGCTCCAGGGGGGTTCGGCAATGAGCAGTTCTTC. The encoded protein is CASSQAPGGFGNEQFF.

CDR3 residues: CSVGGPLRSGELFF. The CDR3 DNA sequence: TGCAGCGTTGGGGGGCCGCTGCGTTCCGGGGAGCTGTTTTTT. The chain links TRBV29-1 to TRBJ2-2; tentative D call: TRBD1 (6 bases). Trimming took 4 bases from V and 6 from J, leaving 15 bases between them. CDR1 is SQVTM, CDR2 ANQGSEA, per germline. The CDR3 has 14 residues.

J is TRBJ2-1 and V is TRBV4-3; 14 positions match TRBD2. CDR1 and CDR2 (germline): LGHNA, YSLEER. V gave up 3 bases and J gave up 0 bases; unmatched junction bases: 1. CDR3 length: 17 residues. CDR3 sequence reads: CASSQGTSGSSYNEQFF. CDR3 sequence (DNA): TGCGCCAGCAGCCAGGGGACTAGCGGGAGCTCCTACAATGAGCAGTTCTTC.

This rearrangement joins TRBV28 to TRBJ1-2; D gene uncertain. This CDR3 is built from 15 residues. Germline CDR1 MDHEN, CDR2 SYDVKM. V was trimmed by 5 bases and J by 4 bases, leaving 17 bases between them. The CDR3: CASSNPEPSGYGYTF. As DNA, the CDR3 is TGTGCCAGCAGTAACCCCGAACCGTCAGGCTATGGCTACACCTTC.

This clonotype showed up just a few times. The chain recombines TRBV20-1 with TRBJ2-2, with 11 bases identical to TRBD2. The junction had 7 bases not matched to a gene; V was cut back by 2 bases and J by 11 bases. The germline gives CDR1 DFQATT, CDR2 SNEGSKA (reference sequence). The CDR3 is 14 residues long. This CDR3 is CSARPTSGSEELFF. The CDR3 DNA reads as TGCAGTGCTAGACCTACTAGCGGGAGTGAAGAGCTGTTTTTT.

This clonotype was detected many times. The rearrangement uses TRBV12-3 or TRBV12-4 and TRBJ2-1; no clear D. The V end was cut by 5 bases, the J end by 8 bases, with 13 bases between. CDR3 length: 13 residues. The chain's CDR3 is CASSPRQVDEQFF. CDR3 bases: TGTGCCAGCAGTCCCCGGCAGGTCGATGAGCAGTTCTTC.

The genes are TRBV7-9 and TRBJ2-7; 7 bases are shared with TRBD1. This CDR3 has 13 residues. CDR1 and CDR2 (germline): SEHNR, FQNEAQ (reference sequence). Unmatched junction bases numbered 7, after V lost 6 bases and J lost 5 bases. The CDR3 loop reads CASRSIDRDEQYF. CDR3 in DNA: TGTGCCAGCAGATCAATCGACAGGGACGAGCAGTACTTC.

V usage is TRBV5-1 and J usage is TRBJ2-2; D tentatively fits TRBD1 or TRBD2 (5 bases each). The CDR3 extends over 15 amino acids. Germline V lookup: CDR1 SGHRS, CDR2 YFSETQ. The V gene lost 2 bases and the J gene lost 5 bases, with 13 bases spanning the gap. The CDR3 here is CASSFRDGLTGELFF. The CDR3 DNA is TGCGCCAGCAGCTTCCGGGACGGACTTACCGGGGAGCTGTTTTTT.

By its share, this clonotype is large (0.1 to 1%). The rearrangement uses TRBV7-9 and TRBJ2-5, with TRBD2 matching over 11 bases. The V gene's germline CDR1 is SEHNR and CDR2 FQNEAQ (reference sequence). With 5 bases clipped from V and 1 base from J, the junction kept 3 bases outside the gene matches. CDR3 length: 15 residues. CDR3 residues: CASSRGLAAQETQYF. DNA of the CDR3: TGTGCCAGCAGCAGGGGACTAGCGGCCCAAGAGACCCAGTACTTC.

As for this clonotype: Compared with germline, one end of the junction differs, possibly owing to a read error. CDR3 bases: TGCGCCAGCAGTCCCGATCCGAGGATAAAGCAGTTCTTC. Translated, it gives CASSPDPRIKQFF. V and J are TRBV6-1 and TRBJ2-1; D call uncertain. The CDR3 contains 13 residues. Germline assignment: CDR1 MNHNS and CDR2 SASEGT.

This clonotype was observed a handful of times. This chain connects TRBV18 to TRBJ1-1; no clear D. Trimming shortened V by 6 bases and J by 5 bases, and 13 bases separated the two germline ends. The germline gives CDR1 KGHSH, CDR2 LQKENI. This CDR3 region has 13 residues. The CDR3 is CASSPVLGTEAFF. The CDR3 DNA sequence: TGTGCCAGCTCCCCCGTTTTGGGGACTGAAGCTTTCTTT. The full variable domain, rest sourced from reference TRBV18 and TRBJ1-1, is NAGVMQNPRHLVRRRGQEARLRCSPMKGHSHVYWYRQLPEEGLKFMVYLQKENIIDESGMPKERFSAEFPKEGPSILRIQQVVRGDSAAYFCASSPVLGTEAFFGQGTRLTVV.

This clonotype has a count of ten or more. The V and J genes are TRBV29-1 and TRBJ2-1; unclear D gene. The germline V gene encodes CDR1 SQVTM and CDR2 ANQGSEA. V was pared by 6 bases and J by 7 bases, with 10 bases between. The CDR3 is 11 residues long. The CDR3 region is CSVALRNEQFF. For the CDR3, the DNA is TGCAGCGTAGCCCTAAGAAATGAGCAGTTCTTC.

V is TRBV5-5 and J is TRBJ2-3; D call uncertain. This CDR3 is built from 13 residues. Germline assignment: CDR1 SGHKS and CDR2 YYEKEE (reference sequence). Between the trimmed V and J ends, which lost 0 bases and 5 bases, there was a span of 7 bases. The CDR3 nucleotides are TGTGCCAGCAGCTTGGAAACGCTAGATACGCAGTATTTT. Encoded protein: CASSLETLDTQYF.

This clonotype was detected ten times or more. This sequence joins TRBV9 and TRBJ2-1; 7 nucleotides align to TRBD1. Trimming removed 5 bases from V and 2 bases from J; junction bases left unmatched: 7. The CDR3 is made up of 15 amino acids. Germline CDR1 SGDLS, CDR2 YYNGEE. CDR3 sequence: CASSSSGTAYNEQFF. CDR3 in DNA: TGTGCCAGCAGTAGTTCCGGGACAGCCTACAATGAGCAGTTCTTC.

This clonotype has more than one count but fewer than ten. The genes are TRBV5-5 and TRBJ2-1; 8 positions match TRBD1. The germline gives CDR1 SGHKS, CDR2 YYEKEE (reference sequence). The V segment lost 3 bases and the J segment 1 base; nucleotides outside the gene matches: 9. The CDR3 is made up of 17 amino acids. The CDR3 is CASSSTGGGGSYNEQFF. The CDR3 bases are TGTGCCAGCAGCTCTACAGGGGGTGGGGGGTCCTACAATGAGCAGTTCTTC.

This clonotype has ten or more counts. The chain recombines TRBV20-1 with TRBJ2-2, with unresolved D. With 0 bases removed from V and 4 bases from J, the gap between germline ends came to 6 bases. The CDR3 is 13 amino acids. Germline loops: CDR1 DFQATT, CDR2 SNEGSKA (reference sequence). The CDR3 loop reads CSARDLFTGELFF. The CDR3 DNA is TGCAGTGCTAGAGATCTTTTCACCGGGGAGCTGTTTTTT.

Many counts were recorded for this clonotype. The rearrangement joins TRBV20-1 to TRBJ1-1; no clear D gene. The CDR3 spans 11 residues. Per the germline V gene, CDR1 is DFQATT and CDR2 is SNEGSKA (reference sequence). Trimming took 6 bases from V and 4 from J, leaving 9 bases between them. The chain's CDR3 is CSASPVTEAFF. DNA for the CDR3: TGCAGTGCCAGTCCGGTCACTGAAGCTTTCTTT.

V usage is TRBV6-5 and J usage is TRBJ2-1; 8 nucleotides align to TRBD2. This CDR3 is 15 amino acids long. Germline V gene sequence: CDR1 MNHEY, CDR2 SVGAGI. Trimming took 4 bases from V and 6 from J; bases not matched to a gene: 8. The CDR3 reads CASSSGLVRVNEQFF. CDR3 nucleotide sequence: TGTGCCAGCAGTTCGGGACTAGTCAGGGTCAATGAGCAGTTCTTC.

This clonotype was seen more than once but under ten times. The chain recombines TRBV20-1 with TRBJ2-7; TRBD1 matches 11 bases. The CDR3 is made up of 13 amino acids. The J segment lost 4 bases and the V segment lost 6 bases, leaving 5 bases of the junction unmatched. From germline, CDR1 is DFQATT and CDR2 SNEGSKA (reference sequence). CDR3 DNA sequence: TGCAGTGCCCCCGGGACAGGGGGTTACGAGCAGTACTTC. As protein: CSAPGTGGYEQYF.

This clonotype was observed a handful of times. This chain links TRBV5-1 with TRBJ2-3; 9 nucleotides agree with TRBD2. J lost 2 bases, V lost 4 bases, and 5 bases had no gene match. CDR3 length: 15 residues. The germline CDR1 and CDR2 sequences are SGHRS and YFSETQ. As DNA, the CDR3 is TGCGCCAGCAGCCACAGCGGGAGGCACACAGATACGCAGTATTTT. Translated: CASSHSGRHTDTQYF.

This clonotype has ten or more counts. The chain links TRBV12-3 or TRBV12-4 to TRBJ2-7; 8 positions agree with TRBD2. The CDR3 is made up of 14 amino acids. V was pared by 6 bases and J by 2 bases, with 6 bases of the junction left unmatched. CDR3: CASRASGHPYEQYF. CDR3 nucleotide sequence: TGTGCCAGCAGAGCTAGCGGGCACCCCTACGAGCAGTACTTC.

This clonotype was counted ten times or more. The chain couples TRBV20-1 to TRBJ1-5; perhaps TRBD1 as D (5 bases). This CDR3 spans 12 amino acids. CDR1 and CDR2 (germline): DFQATT, SNEGSKA (reference sequence). Trimming removed 6 bases from V and 4 bases from J, with 10 bases in between. DNA for the CDR3: TGCAGTGCCTGGGGGGGGAATCAGCCCCAGCATTTT. Protein: CSAWGGNQPQHF.

Regarding this clonotype: A read error is likely, as this CDR3 ends without the conserved phenylalanine or tryptophan. The CDR3 DNA reads as TGCGCCAGCAGCCGAGACAGGGACACCGGGGAGCTGTTTTCT. It translates to CASSRDRDTGELFS. The V and J genes are TRBV4-3 and TRBJ2-2; the match to TRBD1 covers 7 bases. The length of the CDR3 is 14 residues. CDR1 is LGHNA and CDR2 is YSLEER in the germline V gene. J lost 3 bases, V lost 4 bases, and 2 bases had no gene match.